The next 7 T cell receptor beta chains were all read from a single sample in a study of CD8 T cells in ankylosing spondylitis. MiXCR, applied by TCRdb to the 5' RACE reads, yields one record per CDR3 protein. The sample records some 840,000 distinct CDR3 sequences, 12% being singletons. Study observations and caveats: Seven to nine highly homologous variants formed a TCR beta motif that appeared characteristic of ankylosing spondylitis blood.

These TCRs' antigens remain unknown. Input material: blood, either unsorted or a sorted T cell fraction (not recorded which). Receptors originate from a male donor with ankylosing spondylitis.

J is TRBJ1-1 and V is TRBV18, with TRBD1 matching 9 bases. Germline-derived CDR1 and CDR2 are KGHSH and LQKENI. Losses at the gene ends were 2 bases for V and 0 bases for J; bases not matched to a gene: 7. This CDR3 is built from 17 residues. This chain's CDR3 is CASSPTTGTGMNTEAFF. As DNA, the CDR3 is TGTGCCAGCTCACCAACAACCGGGACAGGGATGAACACTGAAGCTTTCTTT.

The CDR3 DNA follows: TGTGCCAGCTCACCGGGCAGGGTTGAATACGAGCAGTACTTC. Its protein product is CASSPGRVEYEQYF. The chain combines TRBV18 with TRBJ2-7; tentatively, D is TRBD1 (5 bases). The V end was cut by 3 bases, the J end by 4 bases, with 13 bases between. Germline lookup yields CDR1 KGHSH and CDR2 LQKENI. The CDR3 totals 14 residues. The complete variable domain, with remaining parts taken from reference TRBV18 and TRBJ2-7, reads NAGVMQNPRHLVRRRGQEARLRCSPMKGHSHVYWYRQLPEEGLKFMVYLQKENIIDESGMPKERFSAEFPKEGPSILRIQQVVRGDSAAYFCASSPGRVEYEQYFGPGTRLTVT.

This clonotype was found a few times. The rearrangement uses TRBV20-1 and TRBJ1-6; no clear D gene. V was cut by 2 bases and J by 7 bases, with 12 bases left in between. In germline, CDR1 is DFQATT, CDR2 SNEGSKA (reference sequence). The CDR3 spans 14 residues. CDR3: CSARIAVGNSPLHF. Here the CDR3 DNA reads TGCAGTGCTAGAATAGCGGTTGGGAATTCACCCCTCCACTTT.

This clonotype was detected a few times. The V gene is TRBV5-1, the J gene TRBJ1-5; TRBD1 is a possible D gene (5 bases). In germline, CDR1 is SGHRS, CDR2 YFSETQ. V dropped 3 bases and J dropped 9 bases, with 19 bases sitting between them. The CDR3 sequence is 15 residues long. DNA for the CDR3: TGCGCCAGCAGCTCCTGGCCGGGACCGGCTTCGCCCCAGCATTTT. It specifies CASSSWPGPASPQHF.

The table lists this clonotype with a few counts. The chain recombines TRBV6-1 with TRBJ2-7, with D perhaps TRBD1 (6 bases). Germline V gene data show CDR1 as MNHNS and CDR2 as SASEGT. This CDR3 is built from 13 residues. The V and J ends lost 9 bases and 6 bases respectively, with 18 bases between them. The CDR3 nucleotides read TGTGCCAGTTCCGGGACACACGGCGGCGAGCAGTACTTC. Translation: CASSGTHGGEQYF.

This clonotype occurred a few times. The chain couples TRBV6-5 to TRBJ2-1, with 11 positions matching TRBD2. In germline, CDR1 is MNHEY, CDR2 SVGAGI. This CDR3 contains 16 residues. J gave up 5 bases and V 0 bases, and 3 bases lay outside the gene matches. The CDR3 DNA sequence: TGTGCCAGCAGTTACTCGAGACTAGCGGGAAACAATGAGCAGTTCTTC. It is translated as CASSYSRLAGNNEQFF.

This rearrangement joins TRBV20-1 to TRBJ2-7; D ambiguous. Germline V gene sequence: CDR1 DFQATT, CDR2 SNEGSKA (reference sequence). The V end lost 6 bases, the J end lost 3 bases, and 15 bases lay between the germline ends. The CDR3 is made up of 13 amino acids. The CDR3 nucleotides are TGCAGTGCCCTGGACGGATCCTTCTACGAGCAGTACTTC. Translating it yields CSALDGSFYEQYF.